This is a list of T cell receptor beta chains from one sample in a study of PD-1 blockade in mismatch repair-deficient tumors. Libraries were prepared by immunoSEQ multiplex PCR; TCRdb keeps only in-frame clonotypes and omits some of them. The sample yields roughly 49,000 clones, 77% seen once. This material consisted of PBMCs, taken before pembrolizumab treatment. The receptors come from an adult with mismatch repair-deficient cancer. The CDR3 runs from the conserved cysteine through the conserved F or W. D genes are given only for firm matches. Part of the rows lack a size; the others show once, few, many or a class for expanded clones.

-	-	TRBV5-1	TRBJ2-2	TGCGCCAGCAGCTCCAATTCCCCCCATGGGGGCGGGGAGCTGTTTTTT	CASSSNSPHGGGELFF
TRBD1	-	TRBV28	TRBJ2-7	TGTGCCAGCAGTTCCGGGACAGGGGGCTTTGTCTACGAGCAGTACTTC	CASSSGTGGFVYEQYF
-	-	TRBV9	TRBJ2-1	TGTGCCAGCAGCGCACAGGGATTGACCTACAATGAGCAGTTCTTC	CASSAQGLTYNEQFF
TRBD1	-	TRBV29-1	TRBJ1-1	TGCAGCGTCCGGGACAGGGGTAGGGAGGGCATGAACACTGAAGCTTTCTTT	CSVRDRGREGMNTEAFF
-	-	TRBV2	TRBJ1-5	TGTGCCAGTCAAGGACTTGGGGGTCAGCCCCAGCATTTT	CASQGLGGQPQHF
TRBD1	-	TRBV14	TRBJ1-2	TGTGCCAGCAGCCCCTACCGGGACAGGGTCTTGGGCTACACCTTC	CASSPYRDRVLGYTF
TRBD1	-	TRBV5-4	TRBJ2-2	TGTGCCAGCAGCTTCCTTAAGGGGACAGGGGGCACCGGGGAGCTGTTTTTT	CASSFLKGTGGTGELFF
TRBD1	once	TRBV9	TRBJ2-7	TGTGCCAGCAGCGTGACAGGGGTCACCTACGAGCAGTACTTC	CASSVTGVTYEQYF
-	-	TRBV5-6	TRBJ2-3	TGTGCCAGCAGCTGGATCAGCGCGAGCACAGATACGCAGTATTTT	CASSWISASTDTQYF
-	-	TRBV30	TRBJ2-4	TGTGCCTGGTCGACAACGGTGGGCAAAAACATTCAGTACTTC	CAWSTTVGKNIQYF
-	-	TRBV7-6	TRBJ1-2	TGTGCCAGCAGCTTTTCTCGTGGACGGTCTAACTATGGCTACACCTTC	CASSFSRGRSNYGYTF
-	few	TRBV5-1	TRBJ2-7	TGCGCCAGCAAAAGAGACCAGGGCAGGACCTACGAGCAGTACTTC	CASKRDQGRTYEQYF
TRBD2	-	TRBV11-1	TRBJ2-7	TGTGCCAGCAGCTTAGGGACTAGCGGGTCCTACGAGCAGTACTTC	CASSLGTSGSYEQYF
-	-	TRBV19	TRBJ1-1	TGTGCCAGTAGTAACGTCGCAGGCGCTGAAGCTTTCTTT	CASSNVAGAEAFF
-	-	TRBV7-9	TRBJ2-7	TGTGCCAGCAGCCCGGGATACCCCTACGAGCAGTACTTC	CASSPGYPYEQYF
-	-	TRBV9	TRBJ1-1	TGTGCCAGCAGCGGGCAGGTACCGAACACTGAAGCTTTCTTT	CASSGQVPNTEAFF
-	-	TRBV6-4	TRBJ1-4	TGTGCCAGTAACAGGGCCCGCGGTGAAAAACTGTTTTTT	CASNRARGEKLFF
-	-	TRBV12-5	TRBJ2-2	TGTGCTAGTGGTTTGGTCCCGCCCGGGGAGCTGTTTTTT	CASGLVPPGELFF
-	-	TRBV2	TRBJ1-1	TGTGCCAGCAGTGAAGAGAAAAACACTGAAGCTTTCTTT	CASSEEKNTEAFF
TRBD1	-	TRBV7-2	TRBJ2-7	TGTGCCAGCAGCTTAGCCGGGACAGCCACTTACGAGCAGTACTTC	CASSLAGTATYEQYF
-	-	TRBV19	TRBJ2-4	TGTGCCAGTAGTTCCACACCGGGACACCGATTAGCCAAAAACATTCAGTACTTC	CASSSTPGHRLAKNIQYF
TRBD2	few	TRBV5-4	TRBJ2-5	TGTGCCAGCAGCTGGGAGGGACTAGCACAAGAGACCCAGTACTTC	CASSWEGLAQETQYF
TRBD1	few	TRBV5-1	TRBJ1-2	TGCGCCAGCAGACCTCCGGGACAGACTTATGGCTACACCTTC	CASRPPGQTYGYTF
-	-	TRBV15	TRBJ1-2	TGTGCCACCAGCAGAGATGGCCTATTTCCCTATGGCTACACCTTC	CATSRDGLFPYGYTF
TRBD1	-	TRBV9	TRBJ1-2	TGTGCCAGCAAACAGGGGGTGGAGGGCTACACCTTC	CASKQGVEGYTF
TRBD2	few	TRBV4-2	TRBJ2-7	TGTGCCAGCAGCGGGACTAGCGGGAGCTACGAGCAGTACTTC	CASSGTSGSYEQYF
TRBD2	-	TRBV5-4	TRBJ2-2	TGTGCCAGCAGCTTGGAGCGTGGTAGCGGGAGGGTCCCCGGGGAGCTGTTTTTT	CASSLERGSGRVPGELFF
-	-	TRBV5-1	TRBJ1-2	TGCGCCAGCAGCTTGGCGGGTAGAACAGATGGCTACACCTTC	CASSLAGRTDGYTF
-	-	TRBV6-5	TRBJ2-7	TGTGCCAGCACCGAGGTTGGCGGGAACTCCTACGAGCAGTACTTC	CASTEVGGNSYEQYF
TRBD2	-	TRBV5-1	TRBJ2-7	TGCGCCAGCAGCTCCACCTCGAGCGGGAGAAACCTAAACGAGCAGTACTTC	CASSSTSSGRNLNEQYF
TRBD2	few	TRBV7-9	TRBJ2-1	TGTGCCAGCAGCGCTCAGGGTAGCGGGAGGGCCCTTGAGCAGTTCTTC	CASSAQGSGRALEQFF
-	-	TRBV6-6	TRBJ2-2	TGTGCCAGCAGTCGACCGGACAGCGCGAACACCGGGGAGCTGTTTTTT	CASSRPDSANTGELFF
TRBD2	-	TRBV7-2	TRBJ2-5	TGTGCCAGCAGCTCGGGACTAGCGTCCGGAGAGACCCAGTACTTC	CASSSGLASGETQYF
TRBD2	-	TRBV15	TRBJ2-1	TGTGCCACCAGCAGAGATGCCGCGGGAGGCTACAATGAGCAGTTCTTC	CATSRDAAGGYNEQFF
-	-	TRBV7-9	TRBJ2-1	TGTGCCAGCAGCTTAGAAGCGACAGGTTCCTACAATGAGCAGTTCTTC	CASSLEATGSYNEQFF
TRBD1	-	TRBV19	TRBJ1-2	TGTGCCAGTAGTACCAGACAGGGTTTGGGCGGCTACACCTTC	CASSTRQGLGGYTF
TRBD1	-	TRBV19	TRBJ1-1	TGTGCCAGTAGTAATCAGGGGGCCAGATCTGAAGCTTTCTTT	CASSNQGARSEAFF
-	-	TRBV19	TRBJ1-1	TGTGCCAGTAGTATGTGGCAAGACACTGAAGCTTTCTTT	CASSMWQDTEAFF
TRBD1	-	TRBV5-5	TRBJ1-5	TGTGCCAGCAGCCGGACAGGGGGCGATCAGCCCCAGCATTTT	CASSRTGGDQPQHF
TRBD1	-	TRBV7-9	TRBJ2-7	TGTGCCAGCAGCACCGGGACAGGGGTCCACGAGCAGTACTTC	CASSTGTGVHEQYF
TRBD2	-	TRBV11-2	TRBJ2-2	TGTGCCAGCAGCCTGGGGGGACTAGCGTCATTAGGCGCCGGGGAGCTGTTTTTT	CASSLGGLASLGAGELFF
-	-	TRBV19	TRBJ2-1	TGTGCCAGTACCCCCACCGCCCCCTACAATGAGCAGTTCTTC	CASTPTAPYNEQFF
-	once	TRBV7-6	TRBJ2-5	TGTGCCAGCAGCTTAGGAGTAGTGGAACGGGAGACCCAGTACTTC	CASSLGVVERETQYF
-	-	TRBV2	TRBJ2-1	TGTGCCAGCAGTGAATTGGACAACTACAATGAGCAGTTCTTC	CASSELDNYNEQFF
TRBD2	-	TRBV6-1	TRBJ2-7	TGTGCCAGCAGTGTCCTTGGGACTAGCGGGAGTACCTACGAGCAGTACTTC	CASSVLGTSGSTYEQYF
-	few	TRBV9	TRBJ2-7	TGTGCCAGCAGCCGTGGGTACGAGCAGTACTTC	CASSRGYEQYF
-	-	TRBV6-6	TRBJ1-1	TGTGCCAGCAGTACCTCAGGGGCTCAGAACACTGAAGCTTTCTTT	CASSTSGAQNTEAFF
TRBD2	-	TRBV30	TRBJ2-1	TGTGCCTGGACCCAAACTGTGGGGCTAGCGGAGGGTAATGAGCAGTTCTTC	CAWTQTVGLAEGNEQFF
-	-	TRBV5-1	TRBJ2-1	TGCGCCAGCAGCTTGGCCTGGCAGGGAGTAAATGAGCAGTTCTTC	CASSLAWQGVNEQFF
-	-	TRBV7-3	TRBJ2-1	TGTGCCAGCAGCTCCCGGACCGTAAACAATGAGCAGTTCTTC	CASSSRTVNNEQFF
-	few	TRBV4-2	TRBJ1-2	TGTGCCAGCAGCCAAGATGACGGCGGGGGCTACACCTTC	CASSQDDGGGYTF
TRBD1	-	TRBV11-1	TRBJ2-7	TGTGCCAGCAGCCCCAGACCCGGGACAGGGGGAAGTTACGAGCAGTACTTC	CASSPRPGTGGSYEQYF
TRBD1	-	TRBV6-4	TRBJ1-2	TGTGCCAGCAGTGAAGGAGCCGGGACAGGGGAATTTGATGGCTACACCTTC	CASSEGAGTGEFDGYTF
TRBD1	-	TRBV6-5	TRBJ1-2	TGTGCCAGCAGTTACTCCCGAACAGGGGGGGGCTATGGCTACACCTTC	CASSYSRTGGGYGYTF
-	-	TRBV7-2	TRBJ2-1	TGTGCCAGCAGCTCGCAGGACCGAAATGAGCAGTTCTTC	CASSSQDRNEQFF
TRBD1	-	TRBV5-6	TRBJ2-3	TGTGCCAGCAGCGCGGGCTGGGACAGGGCCGAAAAAAGTACGCAGTATTTT	CASSAGWDRAEKSTQYF
-	once	TRBV5-6	TRBJ2-7	TGTGCCAGCAGCGGCCGCTCCTACGAGCAGTACTTC	CASSGRSYEQYF
-	-	TRBV25-1	TRBJ2-7	TGTGCCAGCAGACAGGGAACGGCGAACGAGCAGTACTTC	CASRQGTANEQYF
-	-	TRBV4-1	TRBJ1-1	TGCGCCAGCAGCCAAGAGGGGGGGGGAATCACTGAAGCTTTCTTT	CASSQEGGGITEAFF